This T cell receptor beta chain emerged from a study of T cell changes during pregnancy in multiple sclerosis. Assay: immunoSEQ multiplex PCR; the TCRdb copy retains only in-frame clones and omits some. The table lists 39,000 or so clones, around 90% of them singletons. Germline V gene sequence: CDR1 SGHTA, CDR2 FQGNSA. Trimming shortened V by 8 bases and J by 5 bases, and 8 bases separated the two germline ends. The CDR3 spans 11 residues. Sequenced here: CD4+ T cells from peripheral blood mononuclear cells, sampled after pregnancy. The chain couples TRBV7-2 to TRBJ2-3; D is unclear. This receptor was obtained from a female donor in good health, enrolled as a control in a pregnancy study. This CDR3 is CASGRQDTQYF. In DNA form, the CDR3 reads TGTGCCAGCGGTAGACAAGATACGCAGTATTTT.